This TCR beta chain is from a study of cytomegalovirus exposure and HLA in healthy donors. As for the study in general: T cells numbering about 179 million yielded some 100 million unique TCR beta sequences in an earlier analysis. Drawn from HLA-typed donors, around 85 million unique TCRs were held in an early data release.

Primers included in the PCR were 60 Vbeta and 13 Jbeta primers. Clones were read by immunoSEQ multiplex PCR, and TCRdb kept only the in-frame ones, dropping some. The sample comprises around 150,000 clones, roughly 84% of which are singletons, and 1.9% rests with the top ten. J was trimmed by 1 base and V by 4 bases; bases with no gene match: 0. Per the germline V gene, CDR1 is SGHAT and CDR2 is FQDESV (reference sequence). The CDR3 is 14 amino acids. Sequencing input: PBMCs. The source is a man younger than 30 in good health and CMV-seronegative. The gene calls are TRBV11-1 and TRBJ2-7; 11 nucleotides match TRBD2. CDR3: CASSSSGGSYEQYF. The CDR3 DNA reads as TGTGCCAGCAGCTCTAGCGGGGGGTCCTACGAGCAGTACTTC.